These 30 T cell receptor beta chains share one sample of origin, sequenced in a study of shared clonotypes between healthy human individuals. Selected positively for CCR7 and CD45RO-negative, naive CD8 cells excluded terminally differentiated effector memory CD45RA+ cells. Profiled with immunoSEQ multiplex PCR; TCRdb holds only in-frame clones, not every one. The repertoire holds millions of clones, with about 95% as singletons. Sequenced sample: naive CD8+ T cells sorted from blood. These receptors all come from a young man in good health.

This rearrangement joins TRBV29-1 to TRBJ1-1, with a tentative D call TRBD1 (6 bases). Trimming stripped 2 bases from V and 1 base from J, with 11 bases between. The CDR3 has 14 amino acids. The V gene's germline CDR1 is SQVTM and CDR2 ANQGSEA. The CDR3 DNA reads TGCAGCGTTGAACTGGGACACTCGAACACTGAAGCTTTCTTT. Translating it yields CSVELGHSNTEAFF. Together with reference TRBV29-1 and TRBJ1-1, the CDR3 gives the full variable domain: SAVISQKPSRDICQRGTSLTIQCQVDSQVTMMFWYRQQPGQSLTLIATANQGSEATYESGFVIDKFPISRPNLTFSTLTVSNMSPEDSSIYLCSVELGHSNTEAFFGQGTRLTVV.

In the case of this clone: The identical CDR3 is also encoded by other nucleotide sequences in the sample. The chain combines TRBV5-4 with TRBJ1-1; D uncertain. The CDR3 is 12 residues long. CDR1 is SGHNT, CDR2 YYREEE, per germline (reference sequence). V lost 2 bases to trimming and J lost 3 bases, with 5 bases between them. The CDR3, as DNA: TGTGCCAGCAGCTTCCACGACACTGAAGCTTTCTTT. It codes for CASSFHDTEAFF.

The chain uses TRBV15 and TRBJ2-7, with no clear D. Germline values: CDR1 LNHNV, CDR2 YYDKDF (reference sequence). The CDR3 extends over 12 amino acids. V gave up 6 bases and J gave up 2 bases, with 8 bases separating them. The CDR3 reads CATSNLAYEQYF. In DNA form, the CDR3 reads TGTGCCACCAGTAATCTAGCCTACGAGCAGTACTTC.

Note on this clone: A single base is all that separates this from a far larger clone, so a read error is likely. This same CDR3 is encoded by further DNA sequences in the sample. The DNA for the CDR3 is TGTGCCAGCAGCGATGGGAATCAGCCCCAGCATTTT. This translates into CASSDGNQPQHF. The V gene is TRBV9, the J gene TRBJ1-5; D is unclear. V lost 3 bases to trimming and J lost 4 bases, with 5 bases between them. The V gene's germline CDR1 is SGDLS and CDR2 YYNGEE. The CDR3 is 12 amino acids.

The rearrangement joins TRBV28 to TRBJ1-1, with D possibly matching TRBD1 (6 bases). The germline V gene encodes CDR1 MDHEN and CDR2 SYDVKM. The V and J ends lost 7 bases and 7 bases respectively, with 16 bases between them. The CDR3 has 13 residues. CDR3 sequence reads: CASTPPGEVEAFF. The CDR3, as DNA: TGTGCCAGCACCCCCCCAGGGGAAGTTGAAGCTTTCTTT.

For the CDR3, the DNA is TGTGCCTGGGCTGGAAAAGCTCAAAACATTCAGTACTTC. Amino acid sequence: CAWAGKAQNIQYF. The chain carries TRBV30 and TRBJ2-4; D not certain. CDR3 size: 13 residues. The V gene lost 5 bases and the J gene lost 5 bases, with 13 bases spanning the gap. The germline V gene has CDR1 GTSNPN and CDR2 SVGIG (reference sequence).

The V gene is TRBV27, the J gene TRBJ2-3; D is undetermined. CDR1 is MNHEY and CDR2 is SMNVEV in the germline V gene (reference sequence). CDR3 length: 14 amino acids. V was shortened by 5 bases and J by 0 bases, with 9 bases between the two germline ends. The DNA for the CDR3 is TGTGCCAGCAGTATGCTCACTAGCACAGATACGCAGTATTTT. It is translated as CASSMLTSTDTQYF.

Points on this clone: A read error may be the cause here, since a much bigger clone is one base away. Other DNA sequences in this specimen translate into the identical CDR3. The chain joins TRBV5-4 to TRBJ1-1; a possible D gene is TRBD1 (5 bases). CDR1 SGHNT and CDR2 YYREEE come from the germline V gene (reference sequence). V gave up 0 bases and J gave up 4 bases, with 7 bases separating them. The CDR3 is 13 residues long. CDR3 DNA: TGTGCCAGCAGCTTGGGTGGGGGCACTGAAGCTTTCTTT. As protein: CASSLGGGTEAFF. Complete variable domain (other parts from reference TRBV5-4 and TRBJ1-1): ETGVTQSPTHLIKTRGQQVTLRCSSQSGHNTVSWYQQALGQGPQFIFQYYREEENGRGNFPPRFSGLQFPNYSSELNVNALELDDSALYLCASSLGGGTEAFFGQGTRLTVV.

A note on this clone: A clone one base away is much larger, so this may be a read error. The same CDR3 can be traced to other DNA sequences in this sample. The CDR3 loop is CASSLGSPYEQYF. The DNA for the CDR3 is TGTGCCAGCAGCTTGGGCAGCCCCTACGAGCAGTACTTC. The chain joins TRBV5-6 to TRBJ2-7, with D uncertain. Deletions cut 0 bases from V and 2 bases from J, with 6 bases between. Germline CDR1 SGHDT, CDR2 YYEEEE. The CDR3 is 13 amino acids. The whole variable domain, filled in from reference TRBV5-6 and TRBJ2-7, reads DAGVTQSPTHLIKTRGQQVTLRCSPKSGHDTVSWYQQALGQGPQFIFQYYEEEERQRGNFPDRFSGHQFPNYSSELNVNALLLGDSALYLCASSLGSPYEQYFGPGTRLTVT.

This chain links TRBV7-8 with TRBJ2-2; D perhaps matches TRBD2 (5 bases). Germline CDR1 SGHVS, CDR2 FQNEAQ. This CDR3 is built from 16 residues. Trimming stripped 6 bases from V and 4 bases from J, with 18 bases between. In nucleotides, the CDR3 is TGTGCCAGCAGTCTAAGCCTAGAAGGGAGCACCGGGGAGCTGTTTTTT. It encodes CASSLSLEGSTGELFF.

This rearrangement joins TRBV19 to TRBJ2-7; no clear D. Germline-derived CDR1 and CDR2 are LNHDA and SQIVND (reference sequence). V lost 0 bases, J lost 3 bases, and 12 bases lay in between. The CDR3 covers 15 residues. Here the CDR3 reads CASSIDMATNYEQYF. CDR3 in DNA: TGTGCCAGTAGTATAGATATGGCGACGAACTACGAGCAGTACTTC.

The chain joins TRBV27 to TRBJ1-5; D perhaps matches TRBD1 (6 bases). CDR1 MNHEY and CDR2 SMNVEV come from the germline V gene (reference sequence). Trimming took off 5 bases at V and 0 bases at J, with 14 bases between the two ends. The CDR3 consists of 16 residues. CDR3 in amino acids: CASSPLQGSSNQPQHF. The CDR3 DNA follows: TGTGCCAGCAGTCCGTTACAGGGAAGTAGCAATCAGCCCCAGCATTTT.

Concerning this clone itself: This sample also contains other DNA sequences that code for the same CDR3. V usage is TRBV7-9 and J usage is TRBJ1-1, with TRBD1 identical over 8 bases. J was trimmed by 5 bases and V by 1 base; bases with no gene match: 6. This CDR3 has 15 residues. Germline CDR1 SEHNR, CDR2 FQNEAQ (reference sequence). CDR3 residues: CASSLGQGYDTEAFF. The CDR3 DNA reads as TGTGCCAGCAGCTTAGGACAGGGGTACGATACTGAAGCTTTCTTT.

This chain connects TRBV15 to TRBJ2-4; D call uncertain. CDR1 and CDR2 from the germline V gene are LNHNV and YYDKDF (reference sequence). The ends were cut back, 5 bases at V and 7 bases at J, with 18 bases in the middle. CDR3 length: 15 amino acids. Here the CDR3 reads CATSGPRQPRNIQYF. The DNA for the CDR3 is TGTGCCACCAGCGGCCCAAGGCAACCGAGGAACATTCAGTACTTC.

The V call is TRBV4-1, the J call TRBJ2-7, with no clear D. Between the trimmed V and J ends, which lost 0 bases and 0 bases, there was a span of 18 bases. CDR1 is MGHRA, CDR2 YSYEKL, per germline. This CDR3 spans 18 amino acids. In nucleotides, the CDR3 is TGCGCCAGCAGCCAAGATCAAGACCAATGGCAGGACTCCTACGAGCAGTACTTC. Protein product: CASSQDQDQWQDSYEQYF.

The chain joins TRBV10-2 to TRBJ2-3; D may match TRBD1 or TRBD2 (5 bases each). Deletions cut 8 bases from V and 1 base from J, with 22 bases between. Germline V gives CDR1 WSHSY, CDR2 SAAADI. The CDR3 has 17 residues. CDR3 in amino acids: CASVGPDWPLGTDTQYF. The CDR3 nucleotides read TGCGCCAGCGTGGGACCGGACTGGCCCCTTGGCACAGATACGCAGTATTTT.

The rearrangement joins TRBV27 to TRBJ2-7; 7 nucleotides line up with TRBD1. J lost 3 bases, V lost 3 bases, and 5 bases had no gene match. The germline gives CDR1 MNHEY, CDR2 SMNVEV (reference sequence). The CDR3 contains 14 residues. This chain's CDR3 is CASSLTGLVYEQYF. The DNA of the CDR3 is TGTGCCAGCAGTTTGACAGGGTTGGTCTACGAGCAGTACTTC.

The chain employs TRBV5-6 and TRBJ1-2, with 8 nucleotides matching TRBD1. V was clipped by 2 bases and J by 4 bases; unmatched bases: 7. The CDR3 sequence is 15 residues long. Germline V gene sequence: CDR1 SGHDT, CDR2 YYEEEE. The CDR3 spells CASSLITGGTYGYTF. The CDR3 coding sequence is TGTGCCAGCAGCTTAATCACAGGGGGGACCTATGGCTACACCTTC. Supplemented by reference TRBV5-6 and TRBJ1-2, the full variable domain reads DAGVTQSPTHLIKTRGQQVTLRCSPKSGHDTVSWYQQALGQGPQFIFQYYEEEERQRGNFPDRFSGHQFPNYSSELNVNALLLGDSALYLCASSLITGGTYGYTFGSGTRLTVV.

The chain couples TRBV6-1 to TRBJ1-1; perhaps TRBD1 as D (5 bases). This CDR3 has 15 amino acids. Trimming pared 3 bases from V and 0 bases from J, leaving 11 bases between. Per germline, CDR1 MNHNS and CDR2 SASEGT. Here the CDR3 reads CASSDRQLMNTEAFF. The DNA of the CDR3 is TGTGCCAGCAGTGACCGACAGCTGATGAACACTGAAGCTTTCTTT.

This clone has only one observation. The V and J genes are TRBV29-1 and TRBJ2-3; TRBD1 matches 9 bases. There are 14 residues in the CDR3. The germline CDR1 and CDR2 sequences are SQVTM and ANQGSEA. V lost 6 bases and J lost 0; bases outside the gene matches: 4. The CDR3 sequence: CSVSGTGSTDTQYF. CDR3 bases: TGCAGCGTGTCTGGGACAGGGAGCACAGATACGCAGTATTTT.

The chain has TRBV7-9 and TRBJ1-2; 9 bases fit TRBD1. The CDR3 covers 18 residues. V shed 1 base and J 2 bases; nucleotides not matched to a gene: 11. Germline loops: CDR1 SEHNR, CDR2 FQNEAQ (reference sequence). The CDR3 DNA is TGTGCCAGCAGCTTAGTGGGGCAGGGACAGGGAGAAAACTATGGCTACACCTTC. This translates into CASSLVGQGQGENYGYTF.

Worth noting for this clone: Other nucleotide sequences from this sample produce the same CDR3. The rearrangement links TRBV5-6 to TRBJ2-7; D ambiguous. This CDR3 comprises 12 residues. Trimming cost V 5 bases and J 3 bases, with 9 bases left between them. The germline gives CDR1 SGHDT, CDR2 YYEEEE. Here the CDR3 reads CASSLWGYEQYF. The CDR3 DNA reads TGTGCCAGCAGTCTGTGGGGCTACGAGCAGTACTTC.

This clone occurred once. The gene calls are TRBV28 and TRBJ1-5; 9 bases are a match to TRBD1. J was trimmed by 7 bases and V by 3 bases; bases with no gene match: 4. The germline V gene has CDR1 MDHEN and CDR2 SYDVKM. This CDR3 comprises 14 residues. The CDR3 nucleotides read TGTGCCAGCAGTTTCCGGGACAGGGACCAGCCCCAGCATTTT. Its protein product is CASSFRDRDQPQHF. The variable domain in full, completed from reference TRBV28 and TRBJ1-5, reads DVKVTQSSRYLVKRTGEKVFLECVQDMDHENMFWYRQDPGLGLRLIYFSYDVKMKEKGDIPEGYSVSREKKERFSLILESASTNQTSMYLCASSFRDRDQPQHFGDGTRLSIL.

This clone appeared once. The chain is built from TRBV27 and TRBJ1-6; 7 bases match TRBD1. This CDR3 is built from 14 residues. Germline trimming cut 6 bases from V and 5 bases from J; bases unmatched to any gene: 4. Germline CDR1 is MNHEY and CDR2 is SMNVEV (reference sequence). CDR3 residues: CASSETGNNSPLHF. CDR3 sequence (DNA): TGTGCCAGCAGCGAGACAGGGAATAATTCACCCCTCCACTTT.

The J gene is TRBJ2-5, the V gene TRBV30, with unresolved D. CDR1 is GTSNPN, CDR2 SVGIG, per germline (reference sequence). The CDR3 loop spans 10 amino acids. CDR3 residues: CKQPQETQYF. CDR3 in DNA: TGTAAACAGCCCCAAGAGACCCAGTACTTC.

The chain links TRBV7-2 to TRBJ1-1; D perhaps matches TRBD1 (5 bases). The CDR3 covers 13 residues. V gave up 5 bases and J gave up 4 bases, with 11 bases separating them. CDR1 and CDR2 (germline): SGHTA, FQGNSA. CDR3 sequence (DNA): TGTGCCAGCAGCCCCGGGACCACCACTGAAGCTTTCTTT. Its translation is CASSPGTTTEAFF.

The chain links TRBV7-9 to TRBJ2-1; D is possibly TRBD1 (6 bases). Germline V gives CDR1 SEHNR, CDR2 FQNEAQ (reference sequence). This CDR3 has 16 amino acids. Trimming stripped 0 bases from V and 6 bases from J, with 15 bases between. CDR3 in DNA: TGTGCCAGCAGCTTAGCACGGGGACACTACCCCAATGAGCAGTTCTTC. It is translated as CASSLARGHYPNEQFF.

The chain joins TRBV5-5 to TRBJ1-2; D is unclear. This CDR3 has 13 amino acids. V lost 0 bases to trimming and J lost 4 bases, with 7 bases between them. The germline V gene encodes CDR1 SGHKS and CDR2 YYEKEE (reference sequence). CDR3 nucleotides: TGTGCCAGCAGCTTGGGGCCAGGCTATGGCTACACCTTC. This gives the protein CASSLGPGYGYTF.

This clone was counted once. The V call is TRBV7-9, the J call TRBJ2-2; 7 bases fit TRBD1. Germline V gene data show CDR1 as SEHNR and CDR2 as FQNEAQ (reference sequence). The length of the CDR3 is 14 residues. V lost 8 bases to trimming and J lost 6 bases; unmatched junction nucleotides: 9. The CDR3 region is CASGVGQGAGELFF. The DNA of the CDR3 is TGTGCCAGCGGCGTGGGGCAGGGGGCCGGGGAGCTGTTTTTT.

The rearrangement uses TRBV13 and TRBJ2-6, with 7 bases that match TRBD1. After removal of 5 bases from V and 2 bases from J, the junction contained 9 bases not matched to a gene. The CDR3 runs to 17 residues. Looked up from germline, CDR1 is PRHDT and CDR2 is FYEKMQ (reference sequence). CDR3 bases: TGTGCCAGCAGCACCCGCAGACAGGGACCTGGGGCCAACGTCCTGACTTTC. This encodes CASSTRRQGPGANVLTF.